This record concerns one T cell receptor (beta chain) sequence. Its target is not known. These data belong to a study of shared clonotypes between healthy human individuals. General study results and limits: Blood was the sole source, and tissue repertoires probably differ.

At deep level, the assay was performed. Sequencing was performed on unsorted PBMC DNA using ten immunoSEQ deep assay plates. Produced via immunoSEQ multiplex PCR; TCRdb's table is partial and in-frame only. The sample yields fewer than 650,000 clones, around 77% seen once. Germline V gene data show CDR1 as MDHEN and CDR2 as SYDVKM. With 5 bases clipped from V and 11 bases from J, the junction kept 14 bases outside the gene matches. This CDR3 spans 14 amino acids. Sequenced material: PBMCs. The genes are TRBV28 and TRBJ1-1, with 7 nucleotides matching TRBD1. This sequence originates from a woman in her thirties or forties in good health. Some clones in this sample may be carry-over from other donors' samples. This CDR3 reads CASSPRQGPLMAFF. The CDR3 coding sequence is TGTGCCAGCAGTCCCCGACAGGGTCCACTGATGGCTTTCTTT.